This record looks at one TCR beta chain sequence and its context. The antigen remains unidentified. This record belongs to a study of shared clonotypes between healthy human individuals. General study points: Sharing across four donors was highest in naive CD4 (around 5%) and lowest in memory CD8 (about 0.4%).

The data were produced by immunoSEQ multiplex PCR, yet TCRdb's version contains in-frame clones alone and is incomplete. The table has 2.5 million or so clones, just over 90% seen once. Into CD45RA+ naive and CD45RA-negative memory subsets, the CD4+ cells were split. CDR3 length: 15 residues. V was shortened by 1 base and J by 8 bases, with 15 bases between the two germline ends. Germline V gene data show CDR1 as SGHRS and CDR2 as YFSETQ. This chain links TRBV5-1 with TRBJ1-4, with D possibly matching TRBD1 (6 bases). The receptor comes from a man between 18 and 29 years old in good health. Sequenced sample: naive CD4+ T cells sorted from blood. Indicated subset: CD45RA+ positively selected. CDR3 amino acids: CASSLIGGRREKLFF. The CDR3 coding sequence is TGCGCCAGCAGCTTGATAGGGGGACGGAGGGAAAAACTGTTTTTT. Complete variable domain (other parts from reference TRBV5-1 and TRBJ1-4): KAGVTQTPRYLIKTRGQQVTLSCSPISGHRSVSWYQQTPGQGLQFLFEYFSETQRNKGNFPGRFSGRQFSNSRSEMNVSTLELGDSALYLCASSLIGGRREKLFFGSGTQLSVL.